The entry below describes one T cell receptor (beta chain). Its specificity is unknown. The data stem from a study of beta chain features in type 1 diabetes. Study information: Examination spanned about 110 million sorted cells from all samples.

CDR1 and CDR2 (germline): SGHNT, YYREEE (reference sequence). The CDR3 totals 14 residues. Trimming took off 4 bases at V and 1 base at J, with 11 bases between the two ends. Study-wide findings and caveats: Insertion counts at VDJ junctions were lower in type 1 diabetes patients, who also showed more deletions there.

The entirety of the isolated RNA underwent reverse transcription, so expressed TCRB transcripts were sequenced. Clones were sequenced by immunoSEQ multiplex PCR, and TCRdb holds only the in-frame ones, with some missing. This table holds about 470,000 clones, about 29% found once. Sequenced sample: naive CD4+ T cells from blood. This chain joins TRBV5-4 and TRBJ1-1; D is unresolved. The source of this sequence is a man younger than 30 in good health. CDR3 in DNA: TGTGCCAGCAGCCCGGACGGCCAGAACACTGAAGCTTTCTTT. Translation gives CASSPDGQNTEAFF.